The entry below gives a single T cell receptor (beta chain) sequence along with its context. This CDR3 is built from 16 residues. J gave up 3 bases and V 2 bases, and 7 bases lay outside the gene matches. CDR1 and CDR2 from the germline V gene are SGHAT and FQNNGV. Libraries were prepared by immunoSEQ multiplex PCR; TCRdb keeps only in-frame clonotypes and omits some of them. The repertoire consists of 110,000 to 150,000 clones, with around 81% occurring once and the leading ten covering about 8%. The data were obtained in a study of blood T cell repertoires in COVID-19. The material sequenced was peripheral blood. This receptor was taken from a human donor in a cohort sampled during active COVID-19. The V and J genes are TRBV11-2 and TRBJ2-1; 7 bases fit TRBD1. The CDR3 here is CASSLIGDSYYNEQFF. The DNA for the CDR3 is TGTGCCAGCAGCTTAATCGGGGACAGCTACTACAATGAGCAGTTCTTC.